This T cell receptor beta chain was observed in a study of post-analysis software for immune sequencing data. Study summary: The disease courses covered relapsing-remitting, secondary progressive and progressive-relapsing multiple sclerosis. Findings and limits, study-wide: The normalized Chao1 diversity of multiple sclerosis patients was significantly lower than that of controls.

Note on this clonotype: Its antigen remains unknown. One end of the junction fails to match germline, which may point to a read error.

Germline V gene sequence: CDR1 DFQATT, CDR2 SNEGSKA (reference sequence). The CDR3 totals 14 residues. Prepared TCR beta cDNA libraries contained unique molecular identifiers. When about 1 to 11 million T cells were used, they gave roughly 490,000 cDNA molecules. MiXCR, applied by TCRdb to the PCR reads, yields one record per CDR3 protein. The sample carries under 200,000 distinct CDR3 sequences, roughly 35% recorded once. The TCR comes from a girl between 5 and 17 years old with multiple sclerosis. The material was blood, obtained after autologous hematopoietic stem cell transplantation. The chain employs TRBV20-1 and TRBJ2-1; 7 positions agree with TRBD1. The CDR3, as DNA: TGCAGTGCTAGGCCCCCACAGGGGTACAGTGAGCAGTTCTTC. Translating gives CSARPPQGYSEQFF.